What follows are 9 T cell receptor beta chains derived from one specimen sequenced in a study of Ad26.COV2.S vaccination and SARS-CoV-2 variants. The treatment was: 15 to 20 received Ad26.COV2.S at low or high dose, single or two shots; 5 received placebo; per-sample allocation not given. Samples were taken on day 63 after the first vaccine or placebo injection. Assay: immunoSEQ multiplex PCR; the TCRdb copy retains only in-frame clones and omits some. The sample holds just over 350,000 clones, approximately 81% seen once. This specimen consisted of peripheral blood, obtained in a trial of Ad26.COV2.S vaccine versus placebo. These TCRs come from a person between 18 and 59 years old who received the Ad26.COV2.S COVID-19 vaccine or a placebo.

The gene calls are TRBV9 and TRBJ1-1, with a tentative D call TRBD1 (6 bases). V lost 0 bases, J lost 6 bases, and 12 bases lay in between. Per germline, CDR1 SGDLS and CDR2 YYNGEE. The CDR3 covers 14 residues. In nucleotides, the CDR3 is TGTGCCAGCAGCGTAGACAGGGAGGACGCTGAAGCTTTCTTT. Its translation is CASSVDREDAEAFF.

The chain combines TRBV28 with TRBJ1-6; possible D gene TRBD1, 5 bases. Trimming cost V 2 bases and J 9 bases, with 11 bases left between them. This CDR3 comprises 14 residues. Germline CDR1 MDHEN, CDR2 SYDVKM. CDR3 residues: CASSLQGYASPLHF. CDR3 in DNA: TGTGCCAGCAGTTTACAGGGTTATGCTTCACCCCTCCACTTT. The whole variable domain, filled in from reference TRBV28 and TRBJ1-6, reads DVKVTQSSRYLVKRTGEKVFLECVQDMDHENMFWYRQDPGLGLRLIYFSYDVKMKEKGDIPEGYSVSREKKERFSLILESASTNQTSMYLCASSLQGYASPLHFGNGTRLTVT.

In its sample, this clone was seen a few times. The CDR3, as DNA: TGCGCCAGCAGCTCTAGGGACGACCTCTACGAGCAGTACTTC. Translating gives CASSSRDDLYEQYF. The chain is built from TRBV5-1 and TRBJ2-7, with D perhaps matching TRBD1 or TRBD2 (5 bases each). Germline values: CDR1 SGHRS, CDR2 YFSETQ. Trimming removed 3 bases at V and 3 bases at J, with 13 bases between. The CDR3 loop spans 14 amino acids.

This sequence joins TRBV6-2 or TRBV6-3 and TRBJ1-5, with TRBD1 matching over 11 bases. Looked up from germline, CDR1 is MNHEY and CDR2 is SVGEGT. The V and J ends lost 2 bases and 5 bases, in that order; junction bases with no gene match: 8. The CDR3 spans 17 residues. This CDR3 reads CASSYAPGTGGYQPQHF. The CDR3 nucleotides read TGTGCCAGCAGTTACGCCCCCGGGACAGGGGGGTATCAGCCCCAGCATTTT.

In this sample, this clone turned up once. This sequence joins TRBV10-2 and TRBJ2-5; 10 nucleotides match TRBD1. CDR1 is WSHSY, CDR2 SAAADI, per germline. Trimming removed 3 bases from V and 6 bases from J; junction bases left unmatched: 7. The CDR3 length is 15 residues. Here the CDR3 reads CASSDPGQGRQTQYF. Here the CDR3 DNA reads TGCGCCAGCAGTGACCCGGGACAGGGGAGGCAGACCCAGTACTTC.

This chain joins TRBV5-1 and TRBJ2-7, with 12 bases matching TRBD1. TRBJ2-1 matches the DNA end more closely, so the J call is doubtful. This CDR3 is built from 16 residues. Germline V gene lookup returns CDR1 SGHRS and CDR2 YFSETQ. DNA for the CDR3: TGCGCCAGCAGCTTAACCGGGACAGGGGGCTTGAATGAGCAGTTCTTC. It is translated as CASSLTGTGGLNEQFF.

This clone was detected only once. V gene TRBV10-1 combines with J gene TRBJ1-6, with D uncertain. This CDR3 is built from 12 residues. The germline gives CDR1 WNHNN, CDR2 SYGVQD (reference sequence). V dropped 8 bases and J dropped 1 base, with 3 bases sitting between them. The CDR3 sequence is CASGSYNSPLHF. CDR3 sequence (DNA): TGCGCCAGCGGGTCCTATAATTCACCCCTCCACTTT.

The chain uses TRBV19 and TRBJ2-1, with a tentative D call TRBD1 (5 bases). Deletions cut 8 bases from V and 0 bases from J, with 11 bases between. CDR1 is LNHDA, CDR2 SQIVND, per germline (reference sequence). The CDR3 is 14 amino acids. CDR3 sequence: CASGAIHSYNEQFF. CDR3 nucleotides: TGTGCCAGTGGGGCGATCCACTCCTACAATGAGCAGTTCTTC. The full variable domain, with the rest looked up from reference TRBV19 and TRBJ2-1, is DGGITQSPKYLFRKEGQNVTLSCEQNLNHDAMYWYRQDPGQGLRLIYYSQIVNDFQKGDIAEGYSVSREKKESFPLTVTSAQKNPTAFYLCASGAIHSYNEQFFGPGTRLTVL.

The gene calls are TRBV4-3 and TRBJ1-1, with D possibly being TRBD1 (5 bases). V lost 0 bases to trimming and J lost 5 bases, with 16 bases between them. This CDR3 has 16 residues. Germline V lookup: CDR1 LGHNA, CDR2 YSLEER. Here the CDR3 reads CASSQDINRKVTEAFF. DNA of the CDR3: TGCGCCAGCAGCCAAGATATAAACAGGAAGGTGACTGAAGCTTTCTTT.